A single T cell receptor (beta chain) is shown here with its context. Researchers ran the PCR with 60 Vbeta and 13 Jbeta primers. Repertoires were generated with immunoSEQ multiplex PCR, while TCRdb's copy carries only in-frame clones and drops some. This sample has about 110,000 clones, with roughly 80% found just once. This record comes from a study of cytomegalovirus exposure and HLA in healthy donors. The V and J ends lost 0 bases and 1 base, in that order; junction bases with no gene match: 7. The CDR3 extends over 17 amino acids. Germline V gene sequence: CDR1 LGHNA, CDR2 YNFKEQ. The receptor comes from a man aged 55 to 70 in good health and CMV-seronegative. The chain couples TRBV4-2 to TRBJ1-1; 8 bases match TRBD1. Sequencing input: PBMCs. In DNA, the CDR3 is TGTGCCAGCAGCCAAGATCCGAAAGGGACAGGGAACACTGAAGCTTTCTTT. It encodes CASSQDPKGTGNTEAFF.